This entry lists 5 T cell receptor beta chains sequenced from one sample in a study of T cell responses to AZD1222 COVID-19 vaccine. Data came from immunoSEQ multiplex PCR; TCRdb stores just in-frame clones and leaves some out. The sample contains about 130,000 clones, around 83% of which appear only once. Sample: peripheral blood, taken on day 0 of AZD1222 vaccination. The receptors here all came from an adult in good health.

V usage is TRBV6-5 and J usage is TRBJ2-7; 11 bases are a match to TRBD1. The V gene end was trimmed by 6 bases and the J gene end by 4 bases; junction bases not matched to a gene: 5. There are 14 residues in the CDR3. Germline V gene sequence: CDR1 MNHEY, CDR2 SVGAGI. In DNA, the CDR3 is TGTGCCAGCAGCCCCCGGGACAGGGGGTACGAGCAGTACTTC. Translating it yields CASSPRDRGYEQYF.

The rearrangement links TRBV3-1 (or the pseudogene TRBV3-2) to TRBJ1-5, with D perhaps matching TRBD1 (5 bases). CDR3 length: 15 residues. V was pared by 1 base and J by 3 bases, with 10 bases between. Germline V gene lookup returns CDR1 LGHDT and CDR2 YNNKEL (reference sequence). The CDR3 protein is CASSQADRNNQPQHF. CDR3 DNA: TGTGCCAGCAGCCAAGCCGACAGAAACAATCAGCCCCAGCATTTT.

This clone was seen only a few times. V gene TRBV5-8 combines with J gene TRBJ1-1, with D maybe TRBD1 (6 bases). This CDR3 comprises 15 residues. Trimming stripped 3 bases from V and 1 base from J, with 13 bases between. Germline loops: CDR1 SGHTS, CDR2 YDEGEE. The CDR3 bases are TGTGCCAGCAGCTCGGCGGGACACGGGAACACTGAAGCTTTCTTT. Encoded protein: CASSSAGHGNTEAFF.

J is TRBJ2-1 and V is TRBV5-6, with D unresolved. The germline V gene has CDR1 SGHDT and CDR2 YYEEEE. The V end lost 1 base, the J end lost 8 bases, and 16 bases lay between the germline ends. CDR3 length: 15 residues. CDR3 bases: TGTGCCAGCAGCTTGTCTTCGGCGAGAACGGATGAGCAGTTCTTC. Protein sequence: CASSLSSARTDEQFF.

The V and J genes are TRBV6-5 and TRBJ2-5; D uncertain. V was trimmed by 4 bases and J by 4 bases, leaving 4 bases between them. This CDR3 is built from 11 residues. Germline V gene lookup returns CDR1 MNHEY and CDR2 SVGAGI. The CDR3 nucleotides read TGTGCCAGCAGTTGGGGAGAGACCCAGTACTTC. Protein product: CASSWGETQYF.